The 13 T cell receptor beta chains given below trace back to one sample, sequenced in a study of read filtering for tumor transcriptome and immune sequencing. This library used roughly 0.4 ug RNA and molecular barcoded adaptors spanning alpha/delta and beta/gamma chains. MiXCR was run by TCRdb on the reads, yielding one entry per CDR3 protein. There are about 60,000 distinct CDR3 sequences in the sample; approximately 15% occur only once, and around 45% lies in the top ten. The sequenced sample consisted of a population of CD138-negative cells sorted from bone marrow. The receptors originated from a donor aged 40 or over with multiple myeloma.

This clonotype was picked up many times. The rearrangement uses TRBV14 and TRBJ2-1; possibly TRBD1 for D (6 bases). Germline lookup yields CDR1 SGHDN and CDR2 FVKESK. This CDR3 has 14 residues. V gave up 8 bases and J gave up 0 bases, with 11 bases separating them. The CDR3: CASSTGSSYNEQFF. CDR3 nucleotide sequence: TGTGCCAGCTCCACAGGGAGCTCCTACAATGAGCAGTTCTTC.

The chain employs TRBV20-1 and TRBJ2-3; 14 bases are a match to TRBD2. Trimming cost V 2 bases and J 2 bases; bases outside gene matches: 6. There are 17 residues in the CDR3. Germline lookup yields CDR1 DFQATT and CDR2 SNEGSKA (reference sequence). CDR3 coding DNA: TGCAGTGCTAGAAAACCGGGACTAGCGGGAGCCACAGATACGCAGTATTTT. Its protein is CSARKPGLAGATDTQYF.

This clonotype was picked up many times. V is TRBV7-9 and J is TRBJ2-3, with 12 bases aligning to TRBD2. The V gene's germline CDR1 is SEHNR and CDR2 FQNEAQ (reference sequence). Germline trimming cut 8 bases from V and 2 bases from J; bases unmatched to any gene: 11. The CDR3 has 17 residues. The DNA for the CDR3 is TGTGCCAGCGCGGGACTAGCGGGTCAGGCTTCCACAGATACGCAGTATTTT. This codes for CASAGLAGQASTDTQYF.

This clonotype was seen a few times. A much larger clone lies a single base off, so this may be a read error. The chain joins TRBV6-1 to TRBJ2-1, with 12 bases identical to TRBD2. Per the germline V gene, CDR1 is MNHNS and CDR2 is SASEGT. CDR3 size: 16 residues. The CDR3 region is CASSDPSGRAFNEQLF. The DNA for the CDR3 is TGTGCCAGCAGTGATCCTAGCGGGAGGGCCTTTAATGAGCAGCTCTTC.

This clonotype was seen many times. V usage is TRBV4-2 and J usage is TRBJ2-1, with a possible D match to TRBD2 (6 bases). The CDR3 loop spans 16 amino acids. V was pared by 0 bases and J by 3 bases, with 12 bases between. Germline V CDR1 and CDR2: LGHNA, YNFKEQ. The CDR3 loop is CASSQEFPGVYNEQFF. The CDR3 region has the DNA TGTGCCAGCAGCCAAGAGTTTCCGGGAGTCTACAATGAGCAGTTCTTC.

In regard to this clonotype: This likely comes from a read error, as the CDR3 has no conserved phenylalanine or tryptophan at its end. The chain joins TRBV7-9 to TRBJ1-1; the match to TRBD1 covers 7 bases. Looked up from germline, CDR1 is SEHNR and CDR2 is FQNEAQ (reference sequence). The trim removed 5 bases at V and 5 bases at J, leaving 5 bases unmatched. The CDR3 sequence is 13 residues long. The DNA for the CDR3 is TGTGCCAGCAGCCGGGACAGTCGGACTGAAGCTTTCTTG. Translating it yields CASSRDSRTEAFL.

This clonotype occurred many times. V usage is TRBV27 and J usage is TRBJ2-5; a possible D gene is TRBD2 (6 bases). V was shortened by 8 bases and J by 5 bases, with 12 bases between the two germline ends. This CDR3 comprises 12 residues. Germline V gives CDR1 MNHEY, CDR2 SMNVEV (reference sequence). CDR3 in DNA: TGTGCCAGCCGGCGGGACCGGGAGACCCAGTACTTC. Translated, it gives CASRRDRETQYF.

This clonotype was counted at least ten times. The rearrangement joins TRBV19 to TRBJ2-1, with 7 bases that match TRBD2. The CDR3 is 15 residues long. The V and J ends lost 3 bases and 8 bases, in that order; junction bases with no gene match: 10. Per the germline V gene, CDR1 is LNHDA and CDR2 is SQIVND (reference sequence). The CDR3 DNA reads TGTGCCAGTAGTATGGGGCGGGGGTTAGTCCATGAGCAGTTCTTC. Its protein product is CASSMGRGLVHEQFF.

To note about this clonotype: One end of the junction is discordant with germline, which a read error may explain. The chain employs TRBV23-1 and TRBJ2-2; 8 bases are a match to TRBD1. TRBV23-1 is assigned to the ORF class and has an uncertain function. The CDR3 sequence is 14 residues long. For the CDR3, the DNA is TGCGCTAGCAGTCCCCGCAGGGGGCCCGGGGAGCTGGTTTTT. Translated: CASSPRRGPGELVF.

The table lists this clonotype with a few counts. A far larger clone is one nucleotide away, so this likely arose from a read error. The rearrangement links TRBV3-2 to TRBJ2-1. TRBV3-2 is a pseudogene locus. CDR3 length equals 15 residues. The CDR3 is CASSQDLRNNNEQFF. CDR3 nucleotide sequence: TGTGCCAGCAGCCAAGATTTGCGGAACAACAATGAGCAGTTCTTC.

The chain joins TRBV28 to TRBJ1-1; D is possibly TRBD1 (5 bases). This CDR3 is built from 16 residues. The V end was cut by 2 bases, the J end by 1 base, with 14 bases between. The germline V gene encodes CDR1 MDHEN and CDR2 SYDVKM. Here the CDR3 DNA reads TGTGCCAGCAGTTTAATTAGAGACAGAACGAACACTGAAGCTTTCTTT. This codes for CASSLIRDRTNTEAFF.

There are many counts of this clonotype. This chain links TRBV20-1 with TRBJ2-5; 8 bases agree with TRBD1. Germline CDR1 reads DFQATT; CDR2 reads SNEGSKA (reference sequence). The CDR3 is 16 residues long. The V and J ends lost 5 bases and 7 bases, in that order; junction bases with no gene match: 18. The CDR3 sequence is CSALITGTGRWGTQYF. The CDR3 bases are TGCAGTGCTCTCATTACCGGGACAGGCAGATGGGGGACCCAGTACTTC.

This clonotype was observed many times. The chain has TRBV12-3 or TRBV12-4 and TRBJ2-1; TRBD2 matches 13 bases. CDR3 length: 15 residues. After removal of 5 bases from V and 8 bases from J, the junction contained 6 bases not matched to a gene. The DNA for the CDR3 is TGTGCCAGCAGTCGGACTAGCGGGAGTTTAGATGAGCAGTTCTTC. Protein sequence: CASSRTSGSLDEQFF.